This T cell receptor beta chain appears in the sequencing data of a study of blood T cell repertoires in COVID-19. Study-wide context: The United States, Italy and Spain supplied acute and convalescent COVID-19 samples.

In the study's own analysis: Cell counts per sample came from amplifying reference gene primers. The table came from immunoSEQ multiplex PCR; TCRdb's copy has only in-frame clones and leaves some out. V and J calls and clone size are given by that table; D and trimming were obtained from the DNA. The table lists 180,000 or so clones, approximately 84% of them singletons. There are 18 residues in the CDR3. Cohort allocation depended upon clinical history that participants reported. The sequenced sample consisted of PBMCs or T cells enriched from blood (not recorded which). This chain connects TRBV21-1 to TRBJ2-4; the D call of TRBD2 is as the table states it, not checked on the DNA. TRBV21-1 is classified as a pseudogene. The receptor comes from a human donor with acute COVID-19. The donor label of this sample is uncertain. In nucleotides, the CDR3 is TGTGCCAGCAGCAAAGAGGAGGCGGACGGAGTGTCTGAAAACATTCAGTACTTC. This codes for CASSKEEADGVSENIQYF.